These T cell receptor beta chains were read from a single sample in a study of shared clonotypes between healthy human individuals. The assay was immunoSEQ multiplex PCR, and TCRdb's table has in-frame clones only and misses some. In the table there are approximately 2,300,000 clones, roughly 90% of which are singletons. The sample taken for sequencing was naive CD4+ T cells from PBMCs. The receptors here all came from a man aged 18 to 29 in good health. Some clones in this sample may be carry-over from other donors' samples. Both conserved end residues are part of each CDR3. Fields, in order: clone size, J gene, V gene, D gene, CDR3 DNA, CDR3 protein. A D gene is named only where the DNA matches it firmly. Part of the rows lack a size; the others show once, few, many or a class for expanded clones.

size: NA
J: TRBJ1-1
V: TRBV5-1
D: NA
DNA: TGCGCCAGCAGCTTGTTGTGGGGGAACACTGAAGCTTTCTTT
CDR3: CASSLLWGNTEAFF

size: NA
J: TRBJ2-3
V: TRBV6-5
D: NA
DNA: TGTGCCAGCAGTTTTAACAGGTACCTCACAGATACGCAGTATTTT
CDR3: CASSFNRYLTDTQYF

size: NA
J: TRBJ1-1
V: TRBV11-2
D: NA
DNA: TGTGCCAGCAGCCCGGGGGGGAGCCTTATGAACACTGAAGCTTTCTTT
CDR3: CASSPGGSLMNTEAFF

size: NA
J: TRBJ1-1
V: TRBV7-9
D: NA
DNA: TGTGCCAGCAGCTTAGCGTGGGCCTCTGAAGCTTTCTTT
CDR3: CASSLAWASEAFF

size: NA
J: TRBJ2-3
V: TRBV5-1
D: TRBD1
DNA: TGCGCCAGCAGCTGGGGCGGACAGGGGGCAGATACGCAGTATTTT
CDR3: CASSWGGQGADTQYF

size: NA
J: TRBJ2-1
V: TRBV4-2
D: TRBD2
DNA: TGTGCCAGCAGCCAAGGCGGGAGGAGTCGCGATGAGCAGTTCTTC
CDR3: CASSQGGRSRDEQFF

size: NA
J: TRBJ1-2
V: TRBV7-9
D: NA
DNA: TGTGCCAGCAGCTTCAGCCAGGGTAACTATGGCTACACCTTC
CDR3: CASSFSQGNYGYTF

size: NA
J: TRBJ1-1
V: TRBV4-2
D: NA
DNA: TGTGCCAGCAGCCAAGTTAGCCAGCAAAACACTGAAGCTTTCTTT
CDR3: CASSQVSQQNTEAFF

size: once
J: TRBJ2-5
V: TRBV27
D: NA
DNA: TGTGCCAGCAGTTTGGCCCCTCCCGGGCTAGCCGAGACCCAGTACTTC
CDR3: CASSLAPPGLAETQYF

size: NA
J: TRBJ1-2
V: TRBV5-1
D: NA
DNA: TGCGCCAGCAGCTCGCAGGACAGCAACACCTATGGCTACACCTTC
CDR3: CASSSQDSNTYGYTF

size: NA
J: TRBJ2-3
V: TRBV5-8
D: NA
DNA: TGTGCCAGCAGCAATTTGGCAGATACGCAGTATTTT
CDR3: CASSNLADTQYF

size: NA
J: TRBJ2-3
V: TRBV28
D: NA
DNA: TGTGCCAGCACACCCAGTGGGGGAGAGGTAGATACGCAGTATTTT
CDR3: CASTPSGGEVDTQYF

size: once
J: TRBJ2-3
V: TRBV2
D: NA
DNA: TGTGCCGGATCCACAGGGGGGGAACGGACGCAGTATTTT
CDR3: CAGSTGGERTQYF

size: NA
J: TRBJ2-2
V: TRBV27
D: NA
DNA: TGTGCCAGCAGTTCACTAGGCGGCGGGGAGCTGTTTTTT
CDR3: CASSSLGGGELFF

size: NA
J: TRBJ1-6
V: TRBV28
D: NA
DNA: TGTGCCAGCAGTTTATTCGGGGCGGGTCTGGTTTCACCCCTCCACTTT
CDR3: CASSLFGAGLVSPLHF

size: NA
J: TRBJ1-1
V: TRBV2
D: TRBD1
DNA: TGTGCCAGCAGGGGGACAGGGGGGCGTGGCACTGAAGCTTTCTTT
CDR3: CASRGTGGRGTEAFF

size: NA
J: TRBJ2-2
V: TRBV11-3
D: NA
DNA: TGTGCCAGCAGCTTTGGGGTGGGGAACACCGGGGAGCTGTTTTTT
CDR3: CASSFGVGNTGELFF